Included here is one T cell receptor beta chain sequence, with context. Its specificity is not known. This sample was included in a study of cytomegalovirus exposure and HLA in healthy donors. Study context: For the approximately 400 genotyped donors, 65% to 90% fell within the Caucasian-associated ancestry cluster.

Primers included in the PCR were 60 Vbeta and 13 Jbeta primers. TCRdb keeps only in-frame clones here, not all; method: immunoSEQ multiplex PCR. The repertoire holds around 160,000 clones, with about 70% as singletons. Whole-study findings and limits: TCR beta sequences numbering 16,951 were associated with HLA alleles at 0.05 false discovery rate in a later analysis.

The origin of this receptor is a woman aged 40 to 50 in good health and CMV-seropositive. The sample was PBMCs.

CDR3 nucleotides: TGTGCCAGCAGTGAATACGGGACATCCCATAGCAATCAGCCCCAGCATTTT. It encodes CASSEYGTSHSNQPQHF. The chain recombines TRBV6-1 with TRBJ1-5; a possible D gene is TRBD1 (6 bases). Trimming took off 2 bases at V and 0 bases at J, with 14 bases between the two ends. This CDR3 spans 17 amino acids. Germline assignment: CDR1 MNHNS and CDR2 SASEGT.